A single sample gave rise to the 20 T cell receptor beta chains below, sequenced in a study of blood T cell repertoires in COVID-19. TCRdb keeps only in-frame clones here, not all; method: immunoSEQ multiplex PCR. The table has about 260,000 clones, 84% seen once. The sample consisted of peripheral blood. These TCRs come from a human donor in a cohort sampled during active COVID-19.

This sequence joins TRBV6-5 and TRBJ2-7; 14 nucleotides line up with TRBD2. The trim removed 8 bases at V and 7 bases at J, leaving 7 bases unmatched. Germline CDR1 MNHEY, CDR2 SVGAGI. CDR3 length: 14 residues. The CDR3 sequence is CASGTSGRFVEQYF. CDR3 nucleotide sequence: TGTGCCAGCGGGACTAGCGGGAGATTTGTGGAGCAGTACTTC.

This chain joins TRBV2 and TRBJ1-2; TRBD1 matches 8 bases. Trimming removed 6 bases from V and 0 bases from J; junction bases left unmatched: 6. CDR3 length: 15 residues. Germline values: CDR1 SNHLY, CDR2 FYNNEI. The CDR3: CASRQQGVANYGYTF. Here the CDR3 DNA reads TGTGCCAGCAGGCAACAGGGGGTTGCTAACTATGGCTACACCTTC. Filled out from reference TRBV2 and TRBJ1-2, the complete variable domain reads EPEVTQTPSHQVTQMGQEVILRCVPISNHLYFYWYRQILGQKVEFLVSFYNNEISEKSEIFDDQFSVERPDGSNFTLKIRSTKLEDSAMYFCASRQQGVANYGYTFGSGTRLTVV.

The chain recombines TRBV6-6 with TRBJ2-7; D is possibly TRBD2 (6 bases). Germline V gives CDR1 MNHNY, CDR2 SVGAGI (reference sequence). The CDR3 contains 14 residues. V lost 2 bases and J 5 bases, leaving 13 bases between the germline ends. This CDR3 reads CASSYMSGAHEQYF. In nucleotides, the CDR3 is TGTGCCAGCAGTTACATGTCGGGAGCACACGAGCAGTACTTC.

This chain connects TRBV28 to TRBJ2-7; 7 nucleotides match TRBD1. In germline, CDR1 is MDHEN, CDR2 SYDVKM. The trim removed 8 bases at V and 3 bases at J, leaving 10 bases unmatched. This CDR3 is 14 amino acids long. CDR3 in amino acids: CASQRQGQFYEQYF. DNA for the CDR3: TGTGCCAGCCAAAGACAGGGTCAATTCTACGAGCAGTACTTC.

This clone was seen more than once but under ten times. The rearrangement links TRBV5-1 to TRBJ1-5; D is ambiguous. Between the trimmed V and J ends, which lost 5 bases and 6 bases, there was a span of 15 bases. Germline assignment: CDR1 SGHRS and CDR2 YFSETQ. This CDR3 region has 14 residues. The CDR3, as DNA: TGCGCCAGCAGTTCCGGCACCTCGGGTCAGCCCCAGCATTTT. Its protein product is CASSSGTSGQPQHF.

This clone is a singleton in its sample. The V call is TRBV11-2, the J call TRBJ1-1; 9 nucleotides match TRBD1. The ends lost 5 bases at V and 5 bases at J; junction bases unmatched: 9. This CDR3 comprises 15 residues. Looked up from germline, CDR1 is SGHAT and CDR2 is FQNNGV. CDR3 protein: CASSLKTGGRTEAFF. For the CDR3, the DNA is TGTGCCAGCAGCCTTAAGACAGGGGGTAGGACTGAAGCTTTCTTT.

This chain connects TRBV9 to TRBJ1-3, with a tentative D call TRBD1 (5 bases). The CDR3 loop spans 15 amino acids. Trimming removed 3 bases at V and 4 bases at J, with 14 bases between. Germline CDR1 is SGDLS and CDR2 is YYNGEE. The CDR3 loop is CASSGGTLGGNTIYF. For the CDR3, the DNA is TGTGCCAGCAGCGGGGGGACTCTCGGGGGAAACACCATATATTTT.

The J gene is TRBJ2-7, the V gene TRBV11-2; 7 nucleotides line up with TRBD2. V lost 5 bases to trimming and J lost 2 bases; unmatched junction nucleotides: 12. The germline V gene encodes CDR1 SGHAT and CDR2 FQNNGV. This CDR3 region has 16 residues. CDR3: CASSRDSRLATYEQYF. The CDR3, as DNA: TGTGCCAGCAGCCGAGACTCCAGACTAGCCACCTACGAGCAGTACTTC.

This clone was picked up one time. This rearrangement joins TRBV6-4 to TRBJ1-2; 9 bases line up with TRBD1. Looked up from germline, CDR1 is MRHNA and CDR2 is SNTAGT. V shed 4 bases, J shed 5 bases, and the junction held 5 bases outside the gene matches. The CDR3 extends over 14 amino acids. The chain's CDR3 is CASSAGTGRYGYTF. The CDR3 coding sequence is TGTGCCAGCAGTGCCGGGACAGGGAGATATGGCTACACCTTC.

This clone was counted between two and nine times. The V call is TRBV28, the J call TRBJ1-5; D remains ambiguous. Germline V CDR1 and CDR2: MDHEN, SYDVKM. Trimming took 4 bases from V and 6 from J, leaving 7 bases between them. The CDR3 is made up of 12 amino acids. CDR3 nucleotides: TGTGCCAGCAGTTCCCGTCGTCAGCCCCAGCATTTT. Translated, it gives CASSSRRQPQHF.

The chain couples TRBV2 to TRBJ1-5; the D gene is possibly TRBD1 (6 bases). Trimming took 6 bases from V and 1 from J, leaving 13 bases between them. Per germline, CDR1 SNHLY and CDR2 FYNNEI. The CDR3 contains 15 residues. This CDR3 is CASSYRAQSNQPQHF. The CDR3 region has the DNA TGTGCCAGCAGCTACAGGGCCCAAAGCAATCAGCCCCAGCATTTT.

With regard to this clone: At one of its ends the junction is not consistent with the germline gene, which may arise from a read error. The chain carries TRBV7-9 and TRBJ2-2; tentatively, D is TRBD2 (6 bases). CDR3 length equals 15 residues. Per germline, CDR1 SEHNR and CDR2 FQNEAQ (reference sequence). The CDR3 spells CASSLAAMNTGELFF. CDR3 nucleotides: TGTGCCAGCAGTTTAGCGGCCATGAACACCGGGGAGCTGTTTTTT. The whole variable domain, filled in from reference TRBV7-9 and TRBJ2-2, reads DTGVSQNPRHKITKRGQNVTFRCDPISEHNRLYWYRQTLGQGPEFLTYFQNEAQLEKSRLLSDRFSAERPKGSFSTLEIQRTEQGDSAMYLCASSLAAMNTGELFFGEGSRLTVL.

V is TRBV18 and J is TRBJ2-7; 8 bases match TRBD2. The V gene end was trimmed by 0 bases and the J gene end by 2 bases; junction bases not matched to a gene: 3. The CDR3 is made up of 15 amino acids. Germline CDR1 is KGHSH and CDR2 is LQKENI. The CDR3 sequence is CASSPPTGGPYEQYF. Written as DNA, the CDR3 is TGTGCCAGCTCACCACCGACGGGGGGGCCCTACGAGCAGTACTTC.

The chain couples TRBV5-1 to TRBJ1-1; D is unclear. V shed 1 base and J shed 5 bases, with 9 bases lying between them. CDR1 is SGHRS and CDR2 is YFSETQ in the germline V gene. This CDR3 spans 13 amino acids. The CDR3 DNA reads TGCGCCAGCAGCTTGTATCCAGGAACTGAAGCTTTCTTT. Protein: CASSLYPGTEAFF.

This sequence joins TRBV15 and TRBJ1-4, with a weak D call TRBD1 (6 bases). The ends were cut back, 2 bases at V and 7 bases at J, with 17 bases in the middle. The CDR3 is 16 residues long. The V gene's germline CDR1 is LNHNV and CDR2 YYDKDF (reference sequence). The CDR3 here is CATSRTFGGQSEKLFF. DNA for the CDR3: TGTGCCACCAGCAGAACCTTTGGGGGCCAGAGTGAAAAACTGTTTTTT.

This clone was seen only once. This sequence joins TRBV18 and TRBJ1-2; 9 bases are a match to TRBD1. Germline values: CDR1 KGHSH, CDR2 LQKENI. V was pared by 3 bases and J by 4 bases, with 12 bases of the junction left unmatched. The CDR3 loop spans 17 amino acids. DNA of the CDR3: TGTGCCAGCTCACCCAACCTCCGAGGACAGGGGTCCTATGGCTACACCTTC. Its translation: CASSPNLRGQGSYGYTF.

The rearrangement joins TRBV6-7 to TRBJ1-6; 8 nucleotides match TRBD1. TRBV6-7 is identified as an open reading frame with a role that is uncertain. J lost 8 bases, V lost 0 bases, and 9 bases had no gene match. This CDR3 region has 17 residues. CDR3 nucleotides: TGTGCCAGCAGTTACTCAAAAAAGACAGGGGCCGATTCACCCCTCCACTTT. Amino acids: CASSYSKKTGADSPLHF.

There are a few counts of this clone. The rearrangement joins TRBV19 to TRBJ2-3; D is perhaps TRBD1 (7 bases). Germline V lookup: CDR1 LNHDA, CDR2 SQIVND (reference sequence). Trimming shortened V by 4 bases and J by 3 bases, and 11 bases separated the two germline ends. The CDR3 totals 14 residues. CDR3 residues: CASSTGGLTDTQYF. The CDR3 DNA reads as TGTGCCAGTAGTACAGGGGGGCTTACAGATACGCAGTATTTT.

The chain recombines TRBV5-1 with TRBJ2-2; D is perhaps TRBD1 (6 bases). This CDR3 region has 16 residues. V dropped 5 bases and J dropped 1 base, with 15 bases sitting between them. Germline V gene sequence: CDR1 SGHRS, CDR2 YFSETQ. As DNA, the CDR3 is TGCGCCAGCAGTTTTCGGCCGACAGGGAACACCGGGGAGCTGTTTTTT. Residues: CASSFRPTGNTGELFF.

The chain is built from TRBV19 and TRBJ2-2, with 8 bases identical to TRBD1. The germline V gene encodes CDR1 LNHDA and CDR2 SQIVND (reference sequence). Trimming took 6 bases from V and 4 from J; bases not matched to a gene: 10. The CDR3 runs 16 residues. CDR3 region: CASSRPGGSGTGELFF. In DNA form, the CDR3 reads TGTGCCAGTAGCCGTCCAGGGGGCTCGGGCACCGGGGAGCTGTTTTTT.